This T cell receptor beta chain was captured by sequencing in a study of T cell responses to AZD1222 COVID-19 vaccine. Study-level findings and limits: Across spike, vaccine-associated CD4 TCRs were found, dominant at 160-218 and 743-854. After two AZD1222 doses, spike-specific TCR breadth and depth rose versus day 0.

The V gene's germline CDR1 is SGHTS and CDR2 YDEGEE. Trimming at V came to 4 bases and at J to 4 bases, leaving 5 bases not matched to a gene. The CDR3 contains 16 residues. Method: immunoSEQ multiplex PCR; TCRdb's copy keeps in-frame clones and lacks some. In the table there are under 60,000 clones, around four fifths of which are singletons. Concerning this clone: Its antigen is currently unknown.

This TCR derives from an adult in good health. This sequence joins TRBV5-8 and TRBJ2-3; 14 bases map to TRBD2. This specimen was peripheral blood, taken on day 0 of AZD1222 vaccination. The CDR3 nucleotides are TGTGCCAGCAGCGACCCGGGACTAGCGGGAGCAGATACGCAGTATTTT. Protein product: CASSDPGLAGADTQYF.